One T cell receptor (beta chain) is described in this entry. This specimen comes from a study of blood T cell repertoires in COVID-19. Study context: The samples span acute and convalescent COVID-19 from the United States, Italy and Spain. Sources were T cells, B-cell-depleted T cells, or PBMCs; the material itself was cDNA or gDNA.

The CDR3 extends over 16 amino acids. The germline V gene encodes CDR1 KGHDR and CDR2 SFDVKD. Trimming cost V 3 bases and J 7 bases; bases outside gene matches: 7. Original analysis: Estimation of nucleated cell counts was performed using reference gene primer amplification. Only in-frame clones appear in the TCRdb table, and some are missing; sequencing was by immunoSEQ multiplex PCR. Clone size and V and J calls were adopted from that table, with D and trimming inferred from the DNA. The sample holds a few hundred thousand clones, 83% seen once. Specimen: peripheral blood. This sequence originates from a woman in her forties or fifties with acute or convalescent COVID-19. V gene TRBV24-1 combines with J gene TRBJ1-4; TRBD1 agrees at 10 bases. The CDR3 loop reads CATSDPPGTGVEKLFF. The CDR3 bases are TGTGCCACCAGTGATCCCCCCGGGACAGGGGTTGAAAAACTGTTTTTT.